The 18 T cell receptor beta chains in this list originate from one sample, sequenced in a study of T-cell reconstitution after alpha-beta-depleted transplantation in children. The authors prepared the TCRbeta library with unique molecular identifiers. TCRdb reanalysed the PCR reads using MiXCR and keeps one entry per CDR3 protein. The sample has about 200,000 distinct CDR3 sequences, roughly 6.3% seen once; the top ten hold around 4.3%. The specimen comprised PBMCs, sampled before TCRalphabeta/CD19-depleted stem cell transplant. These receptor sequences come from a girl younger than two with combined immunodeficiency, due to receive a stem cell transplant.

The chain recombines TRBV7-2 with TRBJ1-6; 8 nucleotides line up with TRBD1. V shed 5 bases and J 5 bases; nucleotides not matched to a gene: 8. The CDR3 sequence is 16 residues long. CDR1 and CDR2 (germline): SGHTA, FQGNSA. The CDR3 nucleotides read TGTGCCAGCAGCCCAAGACAGGGGCCGAATAATTCACCCCTCCACTTT. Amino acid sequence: CASSPRQGPNNSPLHF. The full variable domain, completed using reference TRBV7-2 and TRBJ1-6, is GAGVSQSPSNKVTEKGKDVELRCDPISGHTALYWYRQSLGQGLEFLIYFQGNSAPDKSGLPSDRFSAERTGGSVSTLTIQRTQQEDSAVYLCASSPRQGPNNSPLHFGNGTRLTVT.

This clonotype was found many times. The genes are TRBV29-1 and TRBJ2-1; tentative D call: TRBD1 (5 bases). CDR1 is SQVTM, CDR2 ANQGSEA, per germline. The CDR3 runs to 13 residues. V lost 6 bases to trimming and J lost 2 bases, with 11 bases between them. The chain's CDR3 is CSVLGAAYNEQFF. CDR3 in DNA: TGCAGCGTATTAGGGGCGGCCTACAATGAGCAGTTCTTC.

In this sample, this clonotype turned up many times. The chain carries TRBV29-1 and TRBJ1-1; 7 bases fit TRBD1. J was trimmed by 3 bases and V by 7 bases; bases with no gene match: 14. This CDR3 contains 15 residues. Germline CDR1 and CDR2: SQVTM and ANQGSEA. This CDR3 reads CSAPGGTAGYTEAFF. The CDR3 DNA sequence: TGCAGCGCCCCCGGAGGGACAGCCGGTTACACTGAAGCTTTCTTT.

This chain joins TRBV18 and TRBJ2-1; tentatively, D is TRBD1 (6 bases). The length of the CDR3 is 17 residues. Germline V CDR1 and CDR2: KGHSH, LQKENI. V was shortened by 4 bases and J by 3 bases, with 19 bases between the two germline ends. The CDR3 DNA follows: TGTGCCAGCTCACTTAATCAGGCCGGACAGCTCTACAATGAGCAGTTCTTC. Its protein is CASSLNQAGQLYNEQFF.

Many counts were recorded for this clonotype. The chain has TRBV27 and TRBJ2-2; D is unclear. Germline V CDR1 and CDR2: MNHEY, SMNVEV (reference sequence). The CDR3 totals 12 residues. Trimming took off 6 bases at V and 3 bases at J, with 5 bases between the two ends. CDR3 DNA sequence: TGTGCCAGCAGGGTATACACCGGGGAGCTGTTTTTT. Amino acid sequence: CASRVYTGELFF.

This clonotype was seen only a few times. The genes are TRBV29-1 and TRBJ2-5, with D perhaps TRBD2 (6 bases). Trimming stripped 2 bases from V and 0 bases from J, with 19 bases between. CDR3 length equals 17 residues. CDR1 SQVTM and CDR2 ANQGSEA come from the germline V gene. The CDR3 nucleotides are TGCAGCGTTGAATGGGGGGTGATAACCGGGAACCAAGAGACCCAGTACTTC. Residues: CSVEWGVITGNQETQYF.

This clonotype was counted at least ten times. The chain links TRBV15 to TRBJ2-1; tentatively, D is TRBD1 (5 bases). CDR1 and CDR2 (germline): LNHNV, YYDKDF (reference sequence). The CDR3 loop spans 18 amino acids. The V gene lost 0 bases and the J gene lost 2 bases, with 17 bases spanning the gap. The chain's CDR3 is CATSRDMATAITYNEQFF. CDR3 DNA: TGTGCCACCAGCAGAGATATGGCGACAGCAATTACCTACAATGAGCAGTTCTTC.

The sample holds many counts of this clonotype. The CDR3 reads CASSIWTSGTDTQYF. As DNA, the CDR3 is TGCGCCAGCAGCATATGGACTAGCGGCACAGATACGCAGTATTTT. The chain links TRBV5-1 to TRBJ2-3; TRBD2 matches 9 bases. Losses at the gene ends were 4 bases for V and 1 base for J; bases not matched to a gene: 4. The CDR3 is 15 residues long. Germline V gives CDR1 SGHRS, CDR2 YFSETQ.

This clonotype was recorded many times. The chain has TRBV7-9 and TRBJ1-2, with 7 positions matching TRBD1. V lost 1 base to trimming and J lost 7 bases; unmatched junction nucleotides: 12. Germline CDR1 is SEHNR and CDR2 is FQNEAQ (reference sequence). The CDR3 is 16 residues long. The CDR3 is CASSLGPLGTESGYTF. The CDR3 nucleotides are TGTGCCAGCAGCTTAGGGCCCCTTGGGACAGAAAGTGGCTACACCTTC. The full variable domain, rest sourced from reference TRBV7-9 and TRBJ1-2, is DTGVSQNPRHKITKRGQNVTFRCDPISEHNRLYWYRQTLGQGPEFLTYFQNEAQLEKSRLLSDRFSAERPKGSFSTLEIQRTEQGDSAMYLCASSLGPLGTESGYTFGSGTRLTVV.

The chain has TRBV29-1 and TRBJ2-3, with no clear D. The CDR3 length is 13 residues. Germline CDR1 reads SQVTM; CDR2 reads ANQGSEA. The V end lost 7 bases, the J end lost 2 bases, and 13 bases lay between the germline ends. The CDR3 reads CSEEPTATDTQYF. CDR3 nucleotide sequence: TGCAGCGAAGAGCCAACAGCCACAGATACGCAGTATTTT.

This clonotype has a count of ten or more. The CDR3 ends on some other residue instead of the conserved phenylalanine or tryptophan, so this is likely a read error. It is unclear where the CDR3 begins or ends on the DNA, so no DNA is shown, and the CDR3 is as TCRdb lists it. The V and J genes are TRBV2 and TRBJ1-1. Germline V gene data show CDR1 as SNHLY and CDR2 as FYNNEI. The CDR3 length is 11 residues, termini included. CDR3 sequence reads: CASSEANSQSV.

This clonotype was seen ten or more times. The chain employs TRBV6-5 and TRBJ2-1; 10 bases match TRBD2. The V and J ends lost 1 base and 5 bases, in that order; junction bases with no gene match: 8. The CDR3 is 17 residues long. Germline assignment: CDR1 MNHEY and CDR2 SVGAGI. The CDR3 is CASSYFSSGGVNNEQFF. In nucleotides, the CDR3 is TGTGCCAGCAGTTACTTCTCTAGCGGGGGAGTTAACAATGAGCAGTTCTTC.

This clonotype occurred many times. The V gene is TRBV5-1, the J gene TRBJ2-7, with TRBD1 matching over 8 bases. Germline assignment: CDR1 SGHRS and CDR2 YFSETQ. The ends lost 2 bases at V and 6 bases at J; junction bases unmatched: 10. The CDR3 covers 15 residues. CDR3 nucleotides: TGCGCCAGCAGCTTTTGTATCAGGGGGCTTTGCGAGCAGTACTTC. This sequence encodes CASSFCIRGLCEQYF.

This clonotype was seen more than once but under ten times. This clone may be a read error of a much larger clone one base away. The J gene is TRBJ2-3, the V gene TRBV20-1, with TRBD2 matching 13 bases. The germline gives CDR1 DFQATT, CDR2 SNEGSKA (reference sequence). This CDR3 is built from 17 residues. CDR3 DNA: TGCTGTGCTAGACGAGGACTAGCGGGAGTAGGCACAGATACGCAGTATTTT. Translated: CCARRGLAGVGTDTQYF.

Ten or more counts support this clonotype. The CDR3 coding sequence is TGTGCCAGCAGCTTTTCTTTTTTCCAAGTAGCGGGAGGGCCGGTGAATGAGCAGTTCTTC. Translating gives CASSFSFFQVAGGPVNEQFF. The chain recombines TRBV7-2 with TRBJ2-1; 11 nucleotides match TRBD2. The CDR3 totals 20 residues. V lost 3 bases and J lost 7; bases outside the gene matches: 20. Germline V CDR1 and CDR2: SGHTA, FQGNSA.

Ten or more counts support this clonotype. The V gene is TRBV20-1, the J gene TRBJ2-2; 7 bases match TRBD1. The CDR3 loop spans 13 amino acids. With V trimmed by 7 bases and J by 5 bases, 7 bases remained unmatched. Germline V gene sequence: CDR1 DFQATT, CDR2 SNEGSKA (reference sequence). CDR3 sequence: CSVDRDMTGELFF. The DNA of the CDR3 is TGCAGTGTTGACAGGGATATGACCGGGGAGCTGTTTTTT.

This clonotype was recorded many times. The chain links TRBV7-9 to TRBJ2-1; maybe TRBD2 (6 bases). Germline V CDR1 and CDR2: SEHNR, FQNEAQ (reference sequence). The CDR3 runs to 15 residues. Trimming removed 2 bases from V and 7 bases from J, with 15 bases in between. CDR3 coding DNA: TGTGCCAGCAGCTTAAGTTTGGCAGGGAGGAATGAGCAGTTCTTC. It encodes CASSLSLAGRNEQFF.

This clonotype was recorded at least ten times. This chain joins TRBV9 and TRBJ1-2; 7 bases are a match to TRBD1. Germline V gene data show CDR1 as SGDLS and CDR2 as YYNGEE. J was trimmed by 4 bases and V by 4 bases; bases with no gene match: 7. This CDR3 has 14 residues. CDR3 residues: CASSPVGDSYGYTF. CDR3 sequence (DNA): TGTGCCAGCAGCCCCGTAGGGGACAGCTATGGCTACACCTTC.